Below are 10 T cell receptor beta chains sequenced from a single sample in a study of blood T cells in healthy people across ages. Sample-barcoded 5' priming and a J-beta primer mix drove a second PCR of roughly 6 to 12 cycles. Each CDR3 protein gets one entry after TCRdb re-called the 5' RACE reads with MiXCR. The sample contains some 1.6 million distinct CDR3 sequences, about 35% of which appear only once. Input material: blood. Receptors were obtained from a woman aged 30 to 39 in good health.

The chain recombines TRBV4-1 with TRBJ1-2, with D perhaps TRBD1 (6 bases). The CDR3 extends over 17 amino acids. Germline V CDR1 and CDR2: MGHRA, YSYEKL. V gave up 4 bases and J gave up 1 base, with 19 bases separating them. CDR3 bases: TGCGCCAGCAGCCTCAGAGGGTGGGGGGCCGGTAACTATGGCTACACCTTC. This encodes CASSLRGWGAGNYGYTF.

The chain couples TRBV7-3 to TRBJ2-1; maybe TRBD1 (5 bases). Per the germline V gene, CDR1 is SGHTA and CDR2 is FQGTGA. The CDR3 covers 16 residues. The germline V and J ends were trimmed by 5 bases and 9 bases, with 23 bases remaining between them. CDR3 in amino acids: CASSQFGPGRAREQFF. The DNA of the CDR3 is TGTGCCAGCAGCCAGTTCGGACCAGGCAGGGCTCGTGAGCAGTTCTTC.

This rearrangement joins TRBV11-3 to TRBJ2-1; no clear D gene. Deletions cut 5 bases from V and 0 bases from J, with 14 bases between. Germline-derived CDR1 and CDR2 are SGHNT and YENEEA. The CDR3 sequence is 16 residues long. This CDR3 reads CASSPSLGSSYNEQFF. The DNA of the CDR3 is TGTGCCAGCAGCCCAAGTCTAGGTAGCTCCTACAATGAGCAGTTCTTC.

This clonotype was found a few times. This chain links TRBV6-5 with TRBJ2-3; D remains unclear. The germline V and J ends were trimmed by 6 bases and 6 bases, with 10 bases remaining between them. Germline CDR1 and CDR2: MNHEY and SVGAGI. This CDR3 spans 12 amino acids. This CDR3 reads CASRKPEDTQYF. The CDR3 DNA follows: TGTGCCAGCAGGAAACCGGAGGATACGCAGTATTTT.

Notes on this clonotype: A much larger clone sits a single nucleotide away, making a read error possible. The chain links TRBV20-1 to TRBJ2-1; 9 nucleotides agree with TRBD2. The germline V gene has CDR1 DFQATT and CDR2 SNEGSKA (reference sequence). V was pared by 5 bases and J by 6 bases, with 8 bases of the junction left unmatched. The CDR3 length is 14 residues. CDR3 region: CSALRGGVGNEQFF. The DNA of the CDR3 is TGCAGTGCTTTGCGGGGGGGAGTCGGCAATGAGCAGTTCTTC.

The gene calls are TRBV6-5 and TRBJ2-1; tentative D call: TRBD1 (9 bases). The CDR3 sequence is 19 residues long. The V gene's germline CDR1 is MNHEY and CDR2 SVGAGI. V was pared by 2 bases and J by 7 bases, with 27 bases between. The CDR3 is CASSYGDRVTSGSRNEQFF. CDR3 DNA sequence: TGTGCCAGCAGTTACGGGGACAGGGTAACAAGCGGGAGTCGAAATGAGCAGTTCTTC.

The chain uses TRBV7-2 and TRBJ1-5; 9 nucleotides match TRBD1. Germline V lookup: CDR1 SGHTA, CDR2 FQGNSA. The CDR3 length is 14 residues. The V gene end was trimmed by 5 bases and the J gene end by 5 bases; junction bases not matched to a gene: 4. CDR3 sequence (DNA): TGTGCCAGCAGCACTAGACAGGGGGATCAGCCCCAGCATTTT. It codes for CASSTRQGDQPQHF.

The chain uses TRBV10-3 and TRBJ1-2; possibly TRBD1 for D (5 bases). CDR1 is ENHRY, CDR2 SYGVKD, per germline. The CDR3 totals 15 residues. V gave up 0 bases and J gave up 0 bases, with 8 bases separating them. CDR3 sequence reads: CAISESVGANYGYTF. CDR3 nucleotides: TGTGCCATCAGTGAGTCCGTAGGGGCTAACTATGGCTACACCTTC.

This rearrangement joins TRBV20-1 to TRBJ2-1; 8 bases agree with TRBD2. This CDR3 has 15 amino acids. The junction had 15 bases not matched to a gene; V was cut back by 6 bases and J by 8 bases. CDR1 DFQATT and CDR2 SNEGSKA come from the germline V gene (reference sequence). CDR3 loop: CSAIRGLGSRDEQFF. The CDR3 coding sequence is TGCAGTGCCATCCGGGGACTAGGAAGCCGGGATGAGCAGTTCTTC.

In this sample, this clonotype turned up once. This may come from a read error, since a much larger clone is one base off. The V gene is TRBV4-1, the J gene TRBJ2-1; perhaps TRBD2 as D (5 bases). Trimming shortened V by 2 bases and J by 5 bases, and 7 bases separated the two germline ends. This CDR3 is 13 amino acids long. The V gene's germline CDR1 is MGHRA and CDR2 YSYEKL. The CDR3 sequence: CASSQIANNEQFF. CDR3 nucleotide sequence: TGCGCCAGCAGCCAAATAGCGAACAATGAGCAGTTCTTC.